Presented here are 4 T cell receptor beta chains from one specimen sequenced in a study of lymphopenia after photon versus proton radiotherapy. Sequenced by immunoSEQ multiplex PCR; TCRdb stores in-frame clones only, minus some. This sample has 83,000 or so clones, with 65% to 85% found just once. This sample comprised peripheral blood, obtained from a patient treated with proton-based radiotherapy. Receptor source: a man in his 60s with pancreatic cancer.

The chain links TRBV4-1 to TRBJ1-3; a possible D gene is TRBD1 (5 bases). CDR1 is MGHRA, CDR2 YSYEKL, per germline. V was trimmed by 1 base and J by 0 bases, leaving 13 bases between them. This CDR3 region has 17 residues. CDR3 region: CASSQALDRVSGNTIYF. The CDR3 nucleotides read TGCGCCAGCAGCCAAGCCCTCGACAGAGTCTCTGGAAACACCATATATTTT.

CDR3 residues: CASSPVTVTYEQYF. The CDR3 bases are TGTGCCAGCAGTCCCGTAACGGTAACCTACGAGCAGTACTTC. This chain joins TRBV7-2 and TRBJ2-7; D is ambiguous. V dropped 6 bases and J dropped 2 bases, with 14 bases sitting between them. The V gene's germline CDR1 is SGHTA and CDR2 FQGNSA. The CDR3 is 14 residues long. Full variable domain (rest looked up from reference TRBV7-2 and TRBJ2-7): GAGVSQSPSNKVTEKGKDVELRCDPISGHTALYWYRQSLGQGLEFLIYFQGNSAPDKSGLPSDRFSAERTGGSVSTLTIQRTQQEDSAVYLCASSPVTVTYEQYFGPGTRLTVT.

The gene calls are TRBV30 and TRBJ2-2; weak D call: TRBD2 (6 bases). Deletions cut 7 bases from V and 5 bases from J, with 20 bases between. Germline CDR1 GTSNPN, CDR2 SVGIG (reference sequence). The CDR3 has 15 residues. The CDR3 sequence: CASYTVGGATGELFF. The CDR3 DNA reads as TGTGCCTCCTATACGGTAGGCGGGGCTACCGGGGAGCTGTTTTTT.

This clone appeared a few times. This CDR3 is also generated by other DNA sequences in the sample. CDR3 loop: CASSLQVGEQYF. In nucleotides, the CDR3 is TGTGCCAGCAGCTTGCAGGTCGGCGAGCAGTACTTC. J is TRBJ2-7 and V is TRBV5-6, with D unclear. Germline V gives CDR1 SGHDT, CDR2 YYEEEE. Trimming pared 1 base from V and 6 bases from J, leaving 8 bases between. The CDR3 has 12 amino acids.